The entry that follows covers one T cell receptor (beta chain) sequence. Clones were read by immunoSEQ multiplex PCR, and TCRdb kept only the in-frame ones, dropping some. Among fewer than 110,000 clones listed, 85% were seen once. The sample originates from a study of blood T cell repertoires in COVID-19. At the level of the study: T cells, B-cell-depleted T cells, or PBMCs supplied cDNA or gDNA.

V dropped 4 bases and J dropped 4 bases, with 9 bases sitting between them. This CDR3 is 13 amino acids long. Germline CDR1 reads LGHNA; CDR2 reads YNFKEQ. Material: peripheral blood. The V gene is TRBV4-2, the J gene TRBJ2-3; tentative D call: TRBD2 (5 bases). The TCR sequence derives from a woman between 65 and 79 years old with active or convalescent COVID-19. CDR3 protein: CASSPGKSDTQYF. The CDR3 DNA sequence: TGTGCCAGCAGCCCCGGGAAGTCAGATACGCAGTATTTT.